This note documents a single TCR beta chain sequence. CDR1 and CDR2 from the germline V gene are SGHDN and FVKESK. This CDR3 has 15 residues. V trimming: 4 bases; J trimming: 4 bases; junction bases outside the gene matches: 6. TCRdb keeps only in-frame clones here, not all; method: immunoSEQ multiplex PCR. This table holds around 110,000 clones, about 94% found once. These data are taken from a study of control samples from healthy donors and cancer patients. The rearrangement uses TRBV14 and TRBJ2-1, with TRBD2 matching over 8 bases. The TCR was taken from a man aged 25 to 40 in good health. The source material was blood. The CDR3 DNA reads TGTGCCAGCAGCCTAGCGGGATCCGTATACAATGAGCAGTTCTTC. Protein: CASSLAGSVYNEQFF.